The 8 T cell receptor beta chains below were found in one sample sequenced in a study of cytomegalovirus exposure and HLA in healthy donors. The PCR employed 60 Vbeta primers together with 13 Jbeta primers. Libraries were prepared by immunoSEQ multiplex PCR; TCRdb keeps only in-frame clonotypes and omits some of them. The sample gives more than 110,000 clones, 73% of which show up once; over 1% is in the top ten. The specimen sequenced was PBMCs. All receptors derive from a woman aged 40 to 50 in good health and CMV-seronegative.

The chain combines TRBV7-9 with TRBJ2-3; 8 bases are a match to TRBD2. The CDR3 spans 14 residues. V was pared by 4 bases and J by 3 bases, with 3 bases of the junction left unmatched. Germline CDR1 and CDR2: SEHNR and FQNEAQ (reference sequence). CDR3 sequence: CASSSAGGTDTQYF. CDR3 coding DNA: TGTGCCAGCAGCTCTGCGGGGGGTACAGATACGCAGTATTTT. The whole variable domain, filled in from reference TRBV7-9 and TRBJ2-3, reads DTGVSQNPRHKITKRGQNVTFRCDPISEHNRLYWYRQTLGQGPEFLTYFQNEAQLEKSRLLSDRFSAERPKGSFSTLEIQRTEQGDSAMYLCASSSAGGTDTQYFGPGTRLTVL.

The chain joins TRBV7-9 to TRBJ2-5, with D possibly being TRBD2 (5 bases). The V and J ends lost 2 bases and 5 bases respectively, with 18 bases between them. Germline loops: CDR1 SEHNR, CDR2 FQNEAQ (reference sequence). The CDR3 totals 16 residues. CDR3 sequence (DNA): TGTGCCAGCAGCTTAAGGGCGGGTTCTGTTTTGGAGACCCAGTACTTC. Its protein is CASSLRAGSVLETQYF.

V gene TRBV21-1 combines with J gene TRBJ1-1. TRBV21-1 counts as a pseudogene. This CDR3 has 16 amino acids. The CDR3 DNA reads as TGTGCCAGCAGCAAAGTTCCGCCCCGAGGTGAGACTGAAGCTTTCTTT. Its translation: CASSKVPPRGETEAFF.

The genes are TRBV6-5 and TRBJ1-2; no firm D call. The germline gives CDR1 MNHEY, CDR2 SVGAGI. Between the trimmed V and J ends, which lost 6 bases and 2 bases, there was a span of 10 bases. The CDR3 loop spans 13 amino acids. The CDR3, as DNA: TGTGCCAGCAGGGAAGACGGGAACTATGGCTACACCTTC. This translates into CASREDGNYGYTF.

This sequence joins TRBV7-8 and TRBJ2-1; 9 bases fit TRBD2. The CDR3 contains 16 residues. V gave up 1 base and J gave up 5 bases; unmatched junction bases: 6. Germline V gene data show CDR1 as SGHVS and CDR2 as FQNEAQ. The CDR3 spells CASSLVLAGGHNEQFF. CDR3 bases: TGTGCCAGCAGCTTAGTTTTGGCGGGGGGGCACAATGAGCAGTTCTTC. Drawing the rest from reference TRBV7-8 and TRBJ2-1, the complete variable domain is GAGVSQSPRYKVAKRGQDVALRCDPISGHVSLFWYQQALGQGPEFLTYFQNEAQLDKSGLPSDRFFAERPEGSVSTLKIQRTQQEDSAVYLCASSLVLAGGHNEQFFGPGTRLTVL.

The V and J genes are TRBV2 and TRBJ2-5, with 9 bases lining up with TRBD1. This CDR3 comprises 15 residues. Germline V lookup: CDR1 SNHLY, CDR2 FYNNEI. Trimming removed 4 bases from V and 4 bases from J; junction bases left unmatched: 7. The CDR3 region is CASSVFGQGLETQYF. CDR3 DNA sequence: TGTGCCAGCAGTGTATTCGGACAGGGGTTAGAGACCCAGTACTTC.

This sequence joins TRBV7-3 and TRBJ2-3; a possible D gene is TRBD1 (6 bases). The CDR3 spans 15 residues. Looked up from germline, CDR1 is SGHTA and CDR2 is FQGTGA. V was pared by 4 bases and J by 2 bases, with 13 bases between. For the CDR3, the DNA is TGTGCCAGCAGCTATCTAGGGGGATCCACAGATACGCAGTATTTT. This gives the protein CASSYLGGSTDTQYF.

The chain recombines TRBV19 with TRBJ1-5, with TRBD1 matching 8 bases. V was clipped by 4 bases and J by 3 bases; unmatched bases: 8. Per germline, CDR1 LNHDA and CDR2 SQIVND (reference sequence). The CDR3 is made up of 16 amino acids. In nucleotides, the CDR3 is TGTGCCAGTAGTACGGTGTGGACAGGGAACAATCAGCCCCAGCATTTT. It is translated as CASSTVWTGNNQPQHF.